The 29 T cell receptor beta chains below come from one sample, sequenced in a study of blood T cells in healthy people across ages. Sample-barcoded 5' priming and a J-beta primer mix drove a second PCR of 7 to 11 cycles. From the 5' RACE reads, TCRdb called clonotypes with MiXCR, one entry per CDR3 protein. The sample includes around 1,500,000 distinct CDR3 sequences, 40% to 50% of them seen just once. What was sequenced was blood. Receptor source: a woman aged 18-30 years in good health.

As for this clonotype: A much larger clone differs from this one at a single base, so this may be a read error. The chain combines TRBV10-3 with TRBJ2-1, with D possibly matching TRBD1 (6 bases). Between the trimmed V and J ends, which lost 11 bases and 10 bases, there was a span of 21 bases. Looked up from germline, CDR1 is ENHRY and CDR2 is SYGVKD. The CDR3 has 13 amino acids. Here the CDR3 DNA reads TGTGCCTCCCAGGGGACGCTGACCTACGAGCAGTTCTTC. Translating gives CASQGTLTYEQFF.

This clonotype was seen many times. This rearrangement joins TRBV27 to TRBJ2-7, with a possible D match to TRBD1 (5 bases). The germline gives CDR1 MNHEY, CDR2 SMNVEV (reference sequence). This CDR3 has 11 amino acids. V gave up 6 bases and J gave up 6 bases, with 9 bases separating them. CDR3 sequence: CASSSGFEQYF. The CDR3 DNA follows: TGTGCCAGCAGCTCAGGGTTCGAGCAGTACTTC.

This clonotype showed up just a few times. The V gene is TRBV6-5, the J gene TRBJ2-3, with TRBD2 matching over 13 bases. Germline lookup yields CDR1 MNHEY and CDR2 SVGAGI. Losses at the gene ends were 6 bases for V and 4 bases for J; bases not matched to a gene: 4. The CDR3 contains 15 residues. In nucleotides, the CDR3 is TGTGCCAGCAGACCCGGGACTAGCGGGGCAGATACGCAGTATTTT. It codes for CASRPGTSGADTQYF.

This clonotype was seen only a few times. The gene calls are TRBV12-3 or TRBV12-4 and TRBJ2-1, with 12 positions matching TRBD2. The CDR3 length is 15 residues. V shed 6 bases, J shed 6 bases, and the junction held 6 bases outside the gene matches. The CDR3 loop reads CASSPSGRGTNEQFF. CDR3 nucleotide sequence: TGTGCCAGCAGCCCTAGCGGGAGGGGCACCAATGAGCAGTTCTTC.

The gene calls are TRBV11-2 and TRBJ2-7; 9 bases are shared with TRBD1. The CDR3 is 14 residues long. The J segment lost 3 bases and the V segment lost 5 bases, leaving 5 bases of the junction unmatched. Germline CDR1 is SGHAT and CDR2 is FQNNGV. CDR3 protein: CASSPGTGHYEQYF. Written as DNA, the CDR3 is TGTGCCAGCAGCCCCGGGACAGGGCACTACGAGCAGTACTTC.

The genes are TRBV3-1 and TRBJ1-2; unclear D gene. V was cut by 0 bases and J by 4 bases, with 6 bases left in between. The CDR3 covers 13 residues. Germline loops: CDR1 LGHDT, CDR2 YNNKEL (reference sequence). This CDR3 is CASSQEGTYGYTF. In DNA form, the CDR3 reads TGTGCCAGCAGCCAAGAAGGCACCTATGGCTACACCTTC.

The rearrangement joins TRBV2 to TRBJ1-1; D call uncertain. V lost 2 bases, J lost 4 bases, and 14 bases lay in between. The CDR3 covers 15 residues. CDR1 SNHLY and CDR2 FYNNEI come from the germline V gene. The chain's CDR3 is CASSERHGSGTEAFF. CDR3 bases: TGTGCCAGCAGTGAACGACACGGAAGCGGCACTGAAGCTTTCTTT. The variable domain in full, completed from reference TRBV2 and TRBJ1-1, reads EPEVTQTPSHQVTQMGQEVILRCVPISNHLYFYWYRQILGQKVEFLVSFYNNEISEKSEIFDDQFSVERPDGSNFTLKIRSTKLEDSAMYFCASSERHGSGTEAFFGQGTRLTVV.

This sequence joins TRBV27 and TRBJ2-7, with D perhaps given as TRBD1 or TRBD2 (5 bases each). CDR1 is MNHEY, CDR2 SMNVEV, per germline (reference sequence). Deletions cut 2 bases from V and 2 bases from J, with 13 bases between. This CDR3 region has 15 residues. CDR3 loop: CASSLAALGAYEQYF. The CDR3, as DNA: TGTGCCAGCAGTTTAGCTGCATTGGGGGCCTACGAGCAGTACTTC.

The rearrangement joins TRBV28 to TRBJ1-5; TRBD1 aligns across 7 bases. Germline V gene data show CDR1 as MDHEN and CDR2 as SYDVKM. V shed 5 bases, J shed 4 bases, and the junction held 8 bases outside the gene matches. The CDR3 has 15 amino acids. The CDR3, as DNA: TGTGCCAGCAGTATTAGCGACAGGGAAAATCAGCCCCAGCATTTT. Amino acid sequence: CASSISDRENQPQHF. Full variable domain (outside the CDR3, taken from reference TRBV28 and TRBJ1-5): DVKVTQSSRYLVKRTGEKVFLECVQDMDHENMFWYRQDPGLGLRLIYFSYDVKMKEKGDIPEGYSVSREKKERFSLILESASTNQTSMYLCASSISDRENQPQHFGDGTRLSIL.

The rearrangement links TRBV27 to TRBJ1-2, with unresolved D. The CDR3 is made up of 14 amino acids. CDR1 is MNHEY, CDR2 SMNVEV, per germline (reference sequence). Trimming took off 0 bases at V and 1 base at J, with 6 bases between the two ends. The CDR3 reads CASSLSMGNYGYTF. CDR3 in DNA: TGTGCCAGCAGTTTATCGATGGGTAACTATGGCTACACCTTC.

The chain employs TRBV5-1 and TRBJ2-1; 10 bases are shared with TRBD2. The closer fit of TRBJ2-7 to the DNA end suggests the J call may be wrong. This CDR3 spans 16 amino acids. CDR1 and CDR2 from the germline V gene are SGHRS and YFSETQ. The CDR3 is CASSLTGLASHNEQYF. The CDR3 DNA follows: TGCGCCAGCAGCTTGACGGGACTAGCGTCCCACAATGAGCAGTACTTC.

This clonotype appeared a few times. This rearrangement joins TRBV29-1 to TRBJ2-3, with D possibly called TRBD1 or TRBD2 (5 bases each). This CDR3 has 12 residues. Trimming shortened V by 7 bases and J by 6 bases, and 14 bases separated the two germline ends. Looked up from germline, CDR1 is SQVTM and CDR2 is ANQGSEA. This CDR3 reads CSGSRGEDTQYF. The CDR3 DNA is TGCAGCGGATCACGGGGCGAGGATACGCAGTATTTT.

This clonotype has a handful of counts. The chain joins TRBV3-1 to TRBJ1-2; a weak D match, TRBD1 (6 bases). The V gene lost 3 bases and the J gene lost 8 bases, with 13 bases spanning the gap. The germline gives CDR1 LGHDT, CDR2 YNNKEL (reference sequence). CDR3 length: 13 amino acids. CDR3 loop: CASSQTDSRGYTF. The CDR3 region has the DNA TGTGCCAGCAGCCAGACGGACAGTCGGGGCTACACCTTC.

The genes are TRBV27 and TRBJ2-5; D might be TRBD1 (5 bases). Germline-derived CDR1 and CDR2 are MNHEY and SMNVEV (reference sequence). The CDR3 has 14 amino acids. The ends were cut back, 3 bases at V and 3 bases at J, with 11 bases in the middle. This CDR3 is CASSLWSGKETQYF. The CDR3 bases are TGTGCCAGCAGTTTGTGGTCAGGGAAAGAGACCCAGTACTTC.

This clonotype has a single count. The chain joins TRBV12-3 or TRBV12-4 to TRBJ1-2; D is unresolved. Trimming shortened V by 0 bases and J by 3 bases, and 11 bases separated the two germline ends. The CDR3 consists of 15 residues. In nucleotides, the CDR3 is TGTGCCAGCAGTTTAGCGGATTATGGAGACTATGGCTACACCTTC. The encoded protein is CASSLADYGDYGYTF.

CDR3 nucleotides: TGTGCCACCAGCTCAGGGCCGACCTACGAGCAGTACTTC. It yields the protein CATSSGPTYEQYF. The chain couples TRBV15 to TRBJ2-7, with a weak D call TRBD1 (5 bases). Germline loops: CDR1 LNHNV, CDR2 YYDKDF (reference sequence). The CDR3 totals 13 residues. Trimming cost V 5 bases and J 2 bases, with 10 bases left between them.

J is TRBJ2-1 and V is TRBV7-3; either TRBD1 or TRBD2 may supply D (5 bases each). The germline V and J ends were trimmed by 5 bases and 5 bases, with 16 bases remaining between them. The CDR3 totals 15 residues. Per germline, CDR1 SGHTA and CDR2 FQGTGA. The CDR3 is CASSKPAGTNNEQFF. CDR3 in DNA: TGTGCCAGCAGCAAACCGGCCGGGACCAACAATGAGCAGTTCTTC.

This clonotype has ten or more counts. V is TRBV28 and J is TRBJ2-3; 7 positions agree with TRBD2. Germline V CDR1 and CDR2: MDHEN, SYDVKM. The CDR3 totals 14 residues. V was pared by 6 bases and J by 1 base, with 4 bases of the junction left unmatched. The CDR3: CASSPAGGTDTQYF. CDR3 coding DNA: TGTGCCAGCAGCCCCGCGGGGGGCACAGATACGCAGTATTTT.

This clonotype was picked up a small number of times. The chain carries TRBV29-1 and TRBJ2-1, with D uncertain. Trimming shortened V by 0 bases and J by 6 bases, and 12 bases separated the two germline ends. The CDR3 contains 14 residues. Per the germline V gene, CDR1 is SQVTM and CDR2 is ANQGSEA. CDR3 bases: TGCAGCGTTGAAGATTTAACGGCTACCAATGAGCAGTTCTTC. This codes for CSVEDLTATNEQFF.

V gene TRBV5-1 combines with J gene TRBJ1-6, with 7 bases that match TRBD1. Per the germline V gene, CDR1 is SGHRS and CDR2 is YFSETQ. V shed 0 bases, J shed 6 bases, and the junction held 3 bases outside the gene matches. The CDR3 runs 15 residues. The CDR3 DNA is TGCGCCAGCAGCTTGGTAGGGGGCATTAATTCACCCCTCCACTTT. As protein: CASSLVGGINSPLHF.

The chain couples TRBV29-1 to TRBJ2-5; unclear D gene. CDR1 is SQVTM and CDR2 is ANQGSEA in the germline V gene. The V end lost 7 bases, the J end lost 5 bases, and 14 bases lay between the germline ends. The CDR3 is made up of 12 amino acids. The CDR3: CSAEAGRETQYF. Written as DNA, the CDR3 is TGCAGCGCCGAAGCAGGTCGGGAGACCCAGTACTTC.

This clonotype has only a few counts. This chain uses TRBV14 with TRBJ2-7; D not certain. V lost 4 bases, J lost 6 bases, and 10 bases lay in between. The CDR3 extends over 12 amino acids. CDR1 and CDR2 (germline): SGHDN, FVKESK. In DNA form, the CDR3 reads TGTGCCAGCAGCCCCTCCGCCGGCGAGCAGTACTTC. Translating gives CASSPSAGEQYF.

The chain combines TRBV29-1 with TRBJ2-7; a weak D match, TRBD2 (6 bases). This CDR3 is 13 amino acids long. V gave up 4 bases and J gave up 0 bases, with 10 bases separating them. Germline CDR1 reads SQVTM; CDR2 reads ANQGSEA. As DNA, the CDR3 is TGCAGCGTTGGGCTCGGGAGCTCCTACGAGCAGTACTTC. Amino acids: CSVGLGSSYEQYF.

V and J are TRBV25-1 and TRBJ2-5; TRBD1 aligns across 7 bases. V was clipped by 3 bases and J by 4 bases; unmatched bases: 11. CDR1 and CDR2 from the germline V gene are MGHDK and SYGVNS. The length of the CDR3 is 16 residues. This chain's CDR3 is CASSDDRVRLSETQYF. The CDR3 DNA is TGTGCCAGCAGTGACGACAGGGTGCGGTTGTCAGAGACCCAGTACTTC.

V is TRBV5-1 and J is TRBJ1-1, with 10 positions matching TRBD1. The CDR3 consists of 17 residues. Trimming cost V 0 bases and J 3 bases; bases outside gene matches: 8. Germline CDR1 SGHRS, CDR2 YFSETQ. This chain's CDR3 is CASSLASNDRGHTEAFF. Here the CDR3 DNA reads TGCGCCAGCAGCTTGGCCTCGAACGACAGGGGGCACACTGAAGCTTTCTTT.

This clonotype was seen only a few times. J is TRBJ2-2 and V is TRBV29-1, with a weak D call TRBD2 (7 bases). Trimming pared 4 bases from V and 4 bases from J, leaving 10 bases between. Germline CDR1 reads SQVTM; CDR2 reads ANQGSEA. The length of the CDR3 is 13 residues. The CDR3 protein is CSVVGGLTGELFF. Written as DNA, the CDR3 is TGCAGCGTTGTGGGGGGGCTCACCGGGGAGCTGTTTTTT.

This clonotype was seen a single time. J is TRBJ2-1 and V is TRBV3-1; no clear D. Germline V CDR1 and CDR2: LGHDT, YNNKEL (reference sequence). This CDR3 has 13 amino acids. V was pared by 1 base and J by 10 bases, with 11 bases between. The CDR3 bases are TGTGCCAGCAGCCAAGCTGTGTTCTACGAGCAGTTCTTC. Its translation: CASSQAVFYEQFF.

This chain links TRBV15 with TRBJ1-2; maybe TRBD1 (6 bases). The CDR3 has 15 residues. CDR1 and CDR2 (germline): LNHNV, YYDKDF (reference sequence). V gave up 3 bases and J gave up 4 bases, with 15 bases separating them. The CDR3: CATSRDSEQPYGYTF. DNA of the CDR3: TGTGCCACCAGCAGGGACAGCGAGCAACCCTATGGCTACACCTTC. The variable domain in full, with the rest retrieved from reference TRBV15 and TRBJ1-2, is DAMVIQNPRYQVTQFGKPVTLSCSQTLNHNVMYWYQQKSSQAPKLLFHYYDKDFNNEADTPDNFQSRRPNTSFCFLDIRSPGLGDTAMYLCATSRDSEQPYGYTFGSGTRLTVV.

CDR3 sequence (DNA): TGTGCCAGCAGCTCGGACAGCCTTGTAGTCTACGAGCAGTACTTC. Amino acids: CASSSDSLVVYEQYF. V gene TRBV5-5 combines with J gene TRBJ2-7, with D perhaps TRBD1 (6 bases). This CDR3 contains 15 residues. Germline V CDR1 and CDR2: SGHKS, YYEKEE (reference sequence). Trimming removed 3 bases from V and 3 bases from J, with 16 bases in between.